This T cell receptor (beta chain) was recorded in a study of OX40 agonist ivuxolimab in advanced cancers. About the study: Administration of intravenous ivuxolimab to patients occurred every 2 weeks at 0.01 to 10 mg/kg. Recorded diagnoses for dose-escalation patients were hepatocellular carcinoma, melanoma, renal cell or head and neck cancer.

Study results and caveats: Average numbers of expanded clones were greater in CD8+ T cells than in CD4+.

A word on this clone: The antigen remains undetermined.

Some clones are missing from TCRdb's copy, which holds only in-frame ones; the method was immunoSEQ multiplex PCR. The profile shows fewer than 70,000 clones, roughly 87% of them singletons. Specimen: CD4+ or CD8+ T cells sorted from blood, collected in a trial of the OX40 agonist ivuxolimab. The receptor was isolated from an adult with an advanced solid tumor such as melanoma, head and neck, liver or kidney cancer.

CDR3 sequence (DNA): TGTGCCAGCAGCCAAACGCGGGCGAGCTCTGGGGCCAACGTCCTGACTTTC. Its translation: CASSQTRASSGANVLTF. The chain is built from TRBV4-2 and TRBJ2-6; TRBD2 is a possible D gene (5 bases). In germline, CDR1 is LGHNA, CDR2 YNFKEQ. There are 17 residues in the CDR3. V was trimmed by 2 bases and J by 0 bases, leaving 11 bases between them.